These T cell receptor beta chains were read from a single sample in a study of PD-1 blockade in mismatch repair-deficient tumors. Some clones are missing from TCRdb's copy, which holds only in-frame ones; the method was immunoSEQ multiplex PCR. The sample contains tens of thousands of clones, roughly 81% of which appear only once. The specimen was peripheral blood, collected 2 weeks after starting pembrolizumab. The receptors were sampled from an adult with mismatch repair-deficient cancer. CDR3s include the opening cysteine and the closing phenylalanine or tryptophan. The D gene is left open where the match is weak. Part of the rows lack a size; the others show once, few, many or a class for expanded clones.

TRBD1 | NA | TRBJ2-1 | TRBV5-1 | CASSLGTGGNEQFF | TGCGCCAGCAGCTTAGGGACAGGGGGTAATGAGCAGTTCTTC
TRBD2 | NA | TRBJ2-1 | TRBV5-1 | CASSSAGAGREGRQFF | TGCGCCAGCAGCTCCGCCGGGGCTGGCAGGGAGGGGCGGCAGTTCTTC
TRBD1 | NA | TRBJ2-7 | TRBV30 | CAWNPGTGVYEQYF | TGTGCCTGGAACCCCGGGACAGGGGTGTACGAGCAGTACTTC
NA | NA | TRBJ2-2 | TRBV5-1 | CASSLAGGDTGELFF | TGCGCCAGCAGCTTGGCAGGGGGGGACACCGGGGAGCTGTTTTTT
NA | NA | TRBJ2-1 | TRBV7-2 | CASSLDLAKVFF | TGTGCCAGCAGCTTAGATTTAGCCAAAGTGTTCTTC
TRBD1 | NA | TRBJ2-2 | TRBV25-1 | CASSLTGAGELFF | TGTGCCAGCAGCCTAACAGGGGCCGGGGAGTTGTTTTTT
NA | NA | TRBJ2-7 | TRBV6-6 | CASSYWDRRGEQYF | TGTGCCAGCAGTTACTGGGACCGAAGGGGGGAGCAGTACTTC
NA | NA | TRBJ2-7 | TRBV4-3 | CASSPRDGIRYEQYF | TGCGCCAGCAGTCCCCGAGATGGGATACGCTACGAGCAGTACTTC
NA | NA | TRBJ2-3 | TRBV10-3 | CAIRADTDTQYF | TGTGCCATCAGGGCTGACACAGATACGCAGTATTTT
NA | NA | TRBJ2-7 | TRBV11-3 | CASSSPKGLEQYF | TGTGCCAGCAGCTCCCCCAAAGGGCTCGAGCAGTACTTC
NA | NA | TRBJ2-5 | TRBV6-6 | CASNTGVGGETQYF | TGTGCCAGCAATACGGGAGTAGGCGGGGAGACCCAGTACTTC
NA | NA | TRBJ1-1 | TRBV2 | CASSGPTEAFF | TGTGCCAGCAGTGGACCCACTGAAGCTTTCTTT
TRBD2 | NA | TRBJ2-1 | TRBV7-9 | CASSLWGLAGGIEQFF | TGTGCCAGCAGCTTATGGGGACTAGCGGGAGGAATCGAGCAGTTCTTC
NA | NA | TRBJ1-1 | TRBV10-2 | CASSEEVWTLETEAFF | TGCGCCAGCAGTGAGGAGGTTTGGACCTTGGAGACTGAAGCTTTCTTT
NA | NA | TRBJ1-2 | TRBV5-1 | CASSPGGGGYGYTF | TGCGCCAGCAGCCCGGGAGGGGGAGGCTATGGCTACACCTTC
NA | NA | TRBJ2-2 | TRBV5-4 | CASSLDRVNTGELFF | TGTGCCAGCAGCTTGGACAGAGTGAACACCGGGGAGCTGTTTTTT
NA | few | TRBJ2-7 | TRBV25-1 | CASRIDYEQYF | TGTGCCAGCCGGATAGACTACGAGCAGTACTTC
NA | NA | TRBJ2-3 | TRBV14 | CASSPSTDTQYF | TGTGCCAGCAGCCCGAGCACAGATACGCAGTATTTT
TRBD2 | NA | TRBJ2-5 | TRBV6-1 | CASSEAGWLAGGPETQYF | TGTGCCAGCAGTGAAGCTGGGTGGCTAGCGGGAGGCCCAGAGACCCAGTACTTC
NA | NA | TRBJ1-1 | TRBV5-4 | CASSTGLMNTEAFF | TGTGCCAGCAGTACAGGGCTCATGAACACTGAAGCTTTCTTT
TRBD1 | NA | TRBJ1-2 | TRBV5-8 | CASSSSFDRGGYTF | TGTGCCAGCAGCTCAAGTTTTGACAGGGGCGGCTACACCTTC
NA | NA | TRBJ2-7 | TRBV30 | CAWSVGTYEQYF | TGTGCCTGGAGTGTTGGTACCTACGAGCAGTACTTC
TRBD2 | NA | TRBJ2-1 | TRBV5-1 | CASSLVLAGPNEQFF | TGCGCCAGCAGCTTGGTACTAGCGGGGCCCAATGAGCAGTTCTTC